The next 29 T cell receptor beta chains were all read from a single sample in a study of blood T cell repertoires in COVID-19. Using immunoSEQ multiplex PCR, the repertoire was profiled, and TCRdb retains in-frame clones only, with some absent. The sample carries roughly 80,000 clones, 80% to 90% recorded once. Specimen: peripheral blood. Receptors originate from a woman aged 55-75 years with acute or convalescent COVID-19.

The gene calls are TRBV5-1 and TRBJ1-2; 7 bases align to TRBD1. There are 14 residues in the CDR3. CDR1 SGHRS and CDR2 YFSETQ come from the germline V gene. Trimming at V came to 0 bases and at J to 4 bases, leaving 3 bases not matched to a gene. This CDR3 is CASSLGQGSYGYTF. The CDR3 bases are TGCGCCAGCAGCTTGGGACAGGGCTCCTATGGCTACACCTTC.

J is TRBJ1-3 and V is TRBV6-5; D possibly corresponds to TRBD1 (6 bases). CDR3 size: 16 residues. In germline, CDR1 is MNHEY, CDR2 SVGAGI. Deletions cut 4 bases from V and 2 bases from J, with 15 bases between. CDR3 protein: CASSSPARGPGNTIYF. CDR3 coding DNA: TGTGCCAGCAGTTCCCCCGCCAGGGGACCTGGAAACACCATATATTTT.

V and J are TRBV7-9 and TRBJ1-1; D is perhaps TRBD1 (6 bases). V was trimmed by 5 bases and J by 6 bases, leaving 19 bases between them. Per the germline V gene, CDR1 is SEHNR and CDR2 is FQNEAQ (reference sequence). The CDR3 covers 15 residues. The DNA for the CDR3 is TGTGCCAGCAGCCTCAGGACAGTGGGAGAGGCTGAAGCTTTCTTT. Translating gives CASSLRTVGEAEAFF.

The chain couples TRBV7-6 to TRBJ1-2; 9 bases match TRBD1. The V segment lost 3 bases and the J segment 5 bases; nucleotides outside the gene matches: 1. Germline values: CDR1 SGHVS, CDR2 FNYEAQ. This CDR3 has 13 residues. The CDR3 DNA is TGTGCCAGCAGCTTGGGACAGGGTTATGGCTACACCTTC. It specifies CASSLGQGYGYTF.

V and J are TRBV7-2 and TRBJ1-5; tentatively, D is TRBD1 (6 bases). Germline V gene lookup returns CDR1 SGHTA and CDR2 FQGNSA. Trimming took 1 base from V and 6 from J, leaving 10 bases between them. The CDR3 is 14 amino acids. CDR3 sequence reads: CASSLDQGFQPQHF. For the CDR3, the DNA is TGTGCCAGCAGCTTAGATCAGGGGTTTCAGCCCCAGCATTTT.

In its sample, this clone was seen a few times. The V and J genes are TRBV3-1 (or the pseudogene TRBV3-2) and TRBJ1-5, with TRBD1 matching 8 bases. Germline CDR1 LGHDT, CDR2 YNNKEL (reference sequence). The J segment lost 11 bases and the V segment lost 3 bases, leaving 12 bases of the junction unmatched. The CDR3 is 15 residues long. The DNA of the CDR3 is TGTGCCAGCAGCCATAGACAGGGGAGGGGAGAAGCCCAGCATTTT. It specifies CASSHRQGRGEAQHF.

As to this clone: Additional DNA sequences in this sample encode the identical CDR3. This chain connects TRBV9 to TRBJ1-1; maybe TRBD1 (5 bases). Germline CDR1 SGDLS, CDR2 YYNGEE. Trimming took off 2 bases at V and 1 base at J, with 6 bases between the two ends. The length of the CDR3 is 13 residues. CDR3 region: CASSVRENTEAFF. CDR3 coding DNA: TGTGCCAGCAGCGTCAGGGAGAACACTGAAGCTTTCTTT.

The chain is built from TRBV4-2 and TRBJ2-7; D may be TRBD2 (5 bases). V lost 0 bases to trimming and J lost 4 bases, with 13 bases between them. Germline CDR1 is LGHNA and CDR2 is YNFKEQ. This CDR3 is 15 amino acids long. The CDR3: CASSQDPSGRYEQYF. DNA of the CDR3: TGTGCCAGCAGCCAAGACCCGAGCGGTCGGTACGAGCAGTACTTC.

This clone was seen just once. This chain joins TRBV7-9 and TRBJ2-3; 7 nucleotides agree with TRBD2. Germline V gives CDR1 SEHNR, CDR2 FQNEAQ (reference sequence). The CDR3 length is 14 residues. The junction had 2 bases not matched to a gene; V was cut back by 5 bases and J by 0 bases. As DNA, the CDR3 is TGTGCCAGCAGCCAAGCGGGAAGCACAGATACGCAGTATTTT. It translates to CASSQAGSTDTQYF.

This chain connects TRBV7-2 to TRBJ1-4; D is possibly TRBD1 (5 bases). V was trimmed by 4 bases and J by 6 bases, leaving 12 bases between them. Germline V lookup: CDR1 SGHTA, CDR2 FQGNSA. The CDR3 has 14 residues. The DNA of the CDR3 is TGTGCCAGCAGCTCATGGTCGACAGATGAAAAACTGTTTTTT. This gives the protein CASSSWSTDEKLFF. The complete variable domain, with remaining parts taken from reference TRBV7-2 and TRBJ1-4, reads GAGVSQSPSNKVTEKGKDVELRCDPISGHTALYWYRQSLGQGLEFLIYFQGNSAPDKSGLPSDRFSAERTGGSVSTLTIQRTQQEDSAVYLCASSSWSTDEKLFFGSGTQLSVL.

The CDR3 DNA sequence: TGTGCCAGCAGCCGGGACAGGACATCCTACGAGCAGTACTTC. Translating it yields CASSRDRTSYEQYF. The chain combines TRBV3-1 (or the pseudogene TRBV3-2) with TRBJ2-7, with 8 nucleotides matching TRBD1. This CDR3 comprises 14 residues. Trimming cost V 4 bases and J 1 base; bases outside gene matches: 3. CDR1 and CDR2 (germline): LGHDT, YNNKEL (reference sequence).

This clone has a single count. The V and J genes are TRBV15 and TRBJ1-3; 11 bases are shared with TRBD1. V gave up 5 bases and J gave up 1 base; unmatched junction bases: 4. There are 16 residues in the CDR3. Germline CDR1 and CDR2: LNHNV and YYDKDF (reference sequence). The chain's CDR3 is CATSRRDRGSGNTIYF. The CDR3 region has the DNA TGTGCCACCAGCCGCAGGGACAGGGGGTCTGGAAACACCATATATTTT.

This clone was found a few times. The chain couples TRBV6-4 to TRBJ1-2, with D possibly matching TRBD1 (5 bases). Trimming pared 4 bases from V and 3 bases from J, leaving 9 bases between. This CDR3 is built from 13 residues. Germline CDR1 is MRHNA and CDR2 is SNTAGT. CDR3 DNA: TGTGCCAGCAGTGCGGAGGGGTACTATGGCTACACCTTC. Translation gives CASSAEGYYGYTF.

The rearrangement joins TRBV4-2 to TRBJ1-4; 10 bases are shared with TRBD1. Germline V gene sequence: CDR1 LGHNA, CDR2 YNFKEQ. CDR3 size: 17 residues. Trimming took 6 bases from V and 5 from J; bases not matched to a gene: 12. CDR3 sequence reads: CASSRSDRGAFNEKLFF. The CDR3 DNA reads TGTGCCAGCAGTCGATCGGACAGGGGGGCCTTCAATGAAAAACTGTTTTTT.

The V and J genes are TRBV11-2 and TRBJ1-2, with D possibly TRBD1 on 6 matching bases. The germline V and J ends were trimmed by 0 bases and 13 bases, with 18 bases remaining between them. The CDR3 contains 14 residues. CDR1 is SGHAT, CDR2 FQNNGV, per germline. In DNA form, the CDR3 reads TGTGCCAGCAGCTTAGATCGAGGGACACCGATTATCACCTTC. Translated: CASSLDRGTPIITF.

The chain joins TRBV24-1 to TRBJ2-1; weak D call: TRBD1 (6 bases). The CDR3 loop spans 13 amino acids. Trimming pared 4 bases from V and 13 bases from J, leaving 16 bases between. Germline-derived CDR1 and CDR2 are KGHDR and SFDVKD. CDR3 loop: CATSDSYRVGQFF. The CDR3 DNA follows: TGTGCCACCAGTGACTCCTACAGGGTAGGTCAGTTCTTC.

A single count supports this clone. This CDR3 reads CAWSSGGVGGEKLFF. The CDR3 region has the DNA TGTGCCTGGAGCTCCGGAGGGGTGGGAGGTGAAAAACTGTTTTTT. The chain joins TRBV30 to TRBJ1-4; TRBD1 might be the D (5 bases). The CDR3 spans 15 residues. V was shortened by 3 bases and J by 7 bases, with 18 bases between the two germline ends. Germline-derived CDR1 and CDR2 are GTSNPN and SVGIG (reference sequence).

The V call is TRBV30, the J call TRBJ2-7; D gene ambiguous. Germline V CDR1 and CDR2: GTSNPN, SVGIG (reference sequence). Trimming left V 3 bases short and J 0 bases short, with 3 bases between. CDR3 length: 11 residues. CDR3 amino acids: CAWSCSYEQYF. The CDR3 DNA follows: TGTGCCTGGAGCTGCTCCTACGAGCAGTACTTC.

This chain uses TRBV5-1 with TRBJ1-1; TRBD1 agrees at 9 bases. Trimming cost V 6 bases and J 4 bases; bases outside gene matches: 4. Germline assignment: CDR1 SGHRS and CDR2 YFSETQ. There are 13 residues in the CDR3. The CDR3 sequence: CASTTGGITEAFF. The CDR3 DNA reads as TGCGCCAGCACGACAGGGGGAATCACTGAAGCTTTCTTT.

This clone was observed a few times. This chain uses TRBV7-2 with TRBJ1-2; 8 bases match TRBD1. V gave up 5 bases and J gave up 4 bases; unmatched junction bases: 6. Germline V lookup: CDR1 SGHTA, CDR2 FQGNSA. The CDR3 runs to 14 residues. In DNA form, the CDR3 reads TGTGCCAGCAGCACGGACAGGGCCCGCTATGGCTACACCTTC. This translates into CASSTDRARYGYTF.

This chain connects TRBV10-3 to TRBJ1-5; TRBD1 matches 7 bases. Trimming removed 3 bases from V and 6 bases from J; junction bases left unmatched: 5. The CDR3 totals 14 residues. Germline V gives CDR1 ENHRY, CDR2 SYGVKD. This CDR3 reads CAISEGGGGQPQHF. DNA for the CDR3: TGTGCCATCAGTGAAGGAGGGGGCGGTCAGCCCCAGCATTTT.

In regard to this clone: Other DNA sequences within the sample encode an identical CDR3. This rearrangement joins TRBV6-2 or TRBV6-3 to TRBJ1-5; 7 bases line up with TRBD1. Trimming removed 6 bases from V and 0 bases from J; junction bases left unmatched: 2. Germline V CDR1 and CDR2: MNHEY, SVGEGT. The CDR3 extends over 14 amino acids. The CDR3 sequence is CASSPGGSNQPQHF. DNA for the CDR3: TGTGCCAGCAGCCCAGGGGGTAGCAATCAGCCCCAGCATTTT.

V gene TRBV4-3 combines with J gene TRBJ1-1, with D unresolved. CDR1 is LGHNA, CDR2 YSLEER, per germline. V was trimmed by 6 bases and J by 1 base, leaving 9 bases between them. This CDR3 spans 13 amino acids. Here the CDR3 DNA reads TGCGCCAGCAGTCTATCGGGGAACACTGAAGCTTTCTTT. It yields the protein CASSLSGNTEAFF.

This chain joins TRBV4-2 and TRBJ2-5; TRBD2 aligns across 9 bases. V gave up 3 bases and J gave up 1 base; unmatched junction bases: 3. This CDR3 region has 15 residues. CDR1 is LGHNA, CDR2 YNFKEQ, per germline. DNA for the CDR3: TGTGCCAGCAGCCAGACTAGCGGTATCCAAGAGACCCAGTACTTC. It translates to CASSQTSGIQETQYF.

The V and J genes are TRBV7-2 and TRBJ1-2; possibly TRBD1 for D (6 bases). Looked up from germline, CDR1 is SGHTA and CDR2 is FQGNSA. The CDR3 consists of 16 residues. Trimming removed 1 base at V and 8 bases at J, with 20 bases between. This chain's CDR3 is CASSLDFGRGGNGYTF. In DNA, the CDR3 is TGTGCCAGCAGCTTAGATTTTGGTAGGGGGGGGAACGGCTACACCTTC.

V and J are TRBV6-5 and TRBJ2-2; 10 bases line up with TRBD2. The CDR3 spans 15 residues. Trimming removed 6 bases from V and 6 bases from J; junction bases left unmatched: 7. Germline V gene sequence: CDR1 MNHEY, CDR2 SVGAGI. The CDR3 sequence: CASRWGLAGAGELFF. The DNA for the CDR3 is TGTGCCAGCAGATGGGGGCTAGCGGGGGCCGGGGAGCTGTTTTTT.

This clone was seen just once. The CDR3 nucleotides are TGTGCCAGCAGCTTCCGAGCTCGGGATACGCAGTATTTT. This translates into CASSFRARDTQYF. This chain connects TRBV5-6 to TRBJ2-3; D unresolved. CDR1 SGHDT and CDR2 YYEEEE come from the germline V gene. The CDR3 loop spans 13 amino acids. The ends were cut back, 2 bases at V and 6 bases at J, with 10 bases in the middle.

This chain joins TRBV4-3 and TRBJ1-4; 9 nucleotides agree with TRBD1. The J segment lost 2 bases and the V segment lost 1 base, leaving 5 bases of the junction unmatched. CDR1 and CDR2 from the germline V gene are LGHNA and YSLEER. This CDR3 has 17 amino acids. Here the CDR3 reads CASSQGIGQGTNEKLFF. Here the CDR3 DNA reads TGCGCCAGCAGCCAAGGGATCGGACAGGGGACTAATGAAAAACTGTTTTTT.

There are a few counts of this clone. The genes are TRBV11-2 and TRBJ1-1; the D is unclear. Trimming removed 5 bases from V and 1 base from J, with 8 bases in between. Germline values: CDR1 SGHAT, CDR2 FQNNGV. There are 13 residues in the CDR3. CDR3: CASSIERNTEAFF. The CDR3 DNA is TGTGCCAGCAGCATCGAGAGGAACACTGAAGCTTTCTTT.